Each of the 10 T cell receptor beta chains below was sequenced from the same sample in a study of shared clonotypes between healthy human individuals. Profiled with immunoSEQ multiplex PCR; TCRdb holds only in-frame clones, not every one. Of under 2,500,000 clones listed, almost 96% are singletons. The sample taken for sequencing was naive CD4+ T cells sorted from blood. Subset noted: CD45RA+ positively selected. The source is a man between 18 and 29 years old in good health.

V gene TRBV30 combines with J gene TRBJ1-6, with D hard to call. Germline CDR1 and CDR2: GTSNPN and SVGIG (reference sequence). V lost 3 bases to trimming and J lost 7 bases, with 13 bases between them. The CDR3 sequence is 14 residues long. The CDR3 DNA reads TGTGCCTGGAGATGGGAACAGATAAATTCACCCCTCCACTTT. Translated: CAWRWEQINSPLHF.

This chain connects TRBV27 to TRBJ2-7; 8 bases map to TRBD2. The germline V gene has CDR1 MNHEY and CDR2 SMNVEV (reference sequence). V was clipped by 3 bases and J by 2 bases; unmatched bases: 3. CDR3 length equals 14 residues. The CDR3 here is CASSFSGRAYEQYF. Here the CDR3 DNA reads TGTGCCAGCAGTTTCTCCGGGAGGGCCTACGAGCAGTACTTC.

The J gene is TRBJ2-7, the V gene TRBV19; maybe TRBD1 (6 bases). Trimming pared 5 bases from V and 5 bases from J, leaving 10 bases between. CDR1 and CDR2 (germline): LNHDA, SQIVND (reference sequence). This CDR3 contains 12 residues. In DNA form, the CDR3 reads TGTGCCAGTAGTCGATACAGGGACGAGCAGTACTTC. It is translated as CASSRYRDEQYF.

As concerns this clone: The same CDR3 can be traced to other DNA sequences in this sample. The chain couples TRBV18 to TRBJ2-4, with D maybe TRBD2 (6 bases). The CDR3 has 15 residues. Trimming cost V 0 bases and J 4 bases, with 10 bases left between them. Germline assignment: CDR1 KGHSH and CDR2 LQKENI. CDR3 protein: CASSPPGREKNIQYF. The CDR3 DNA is TGTGCCAGCTCACCACCGGGTCGGGAGAAAAACATTCAGTACTTC.

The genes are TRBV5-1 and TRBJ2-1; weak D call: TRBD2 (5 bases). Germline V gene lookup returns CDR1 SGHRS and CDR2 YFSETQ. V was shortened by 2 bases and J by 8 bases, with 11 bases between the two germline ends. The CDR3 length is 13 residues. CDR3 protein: CASSFDGGDEQFF. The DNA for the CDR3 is TGCGCCAGCAGCTTCGATGGAGGTGATGAGCAGTTCTTC. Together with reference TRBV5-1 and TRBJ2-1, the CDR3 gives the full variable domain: KAGVTQTPRYLIKTRGQQVTLSCSPISGHRSVSWYQQTPGQGLQFLFEYFSETQRNKGNFPGRFSGRQFSNSRSEMNVSTLELGDSALYLCASSFDGGDEQFFGPGTRLTVL.

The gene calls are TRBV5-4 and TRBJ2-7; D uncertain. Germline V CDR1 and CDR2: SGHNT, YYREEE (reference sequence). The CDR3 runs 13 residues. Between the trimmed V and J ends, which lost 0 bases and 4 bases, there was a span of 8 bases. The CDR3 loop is CASSLALSYEQYF. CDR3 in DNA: TGTGCCAGCAGCTTGGCCTTATCGTACGAGCAGTACTTC.

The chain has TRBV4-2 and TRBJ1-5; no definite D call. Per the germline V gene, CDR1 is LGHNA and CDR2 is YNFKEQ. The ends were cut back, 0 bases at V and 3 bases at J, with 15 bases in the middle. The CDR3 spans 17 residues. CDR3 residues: CASSQEGEGGFNQPQHF. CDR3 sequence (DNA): TGTGCCAGCAGCCAAGAGGGTGAGGGAGGGTTCAATCAGCCCCAGCATTTT.

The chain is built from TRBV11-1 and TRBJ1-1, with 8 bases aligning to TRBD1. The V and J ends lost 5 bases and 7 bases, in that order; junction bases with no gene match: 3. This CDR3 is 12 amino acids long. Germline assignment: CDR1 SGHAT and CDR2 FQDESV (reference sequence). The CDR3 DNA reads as TGTGCCAGCAGCGCGGACAGGGATGAAGCTTTCTTT. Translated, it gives CASSADRDEAFF.

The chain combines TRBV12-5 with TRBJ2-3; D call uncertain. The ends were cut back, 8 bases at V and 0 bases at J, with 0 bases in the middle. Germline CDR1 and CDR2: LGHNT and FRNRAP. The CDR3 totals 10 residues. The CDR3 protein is CASSTDTQYF. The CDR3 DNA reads TGTGCTAGTAGCACAGATACGCAGTATTTT. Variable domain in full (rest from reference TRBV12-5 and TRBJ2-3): DARVTQTPRHKVTEMGQEVTMRCQPILGHNTVFWYRQTMMQGLELLAYFRNRAPLDDSGMPKDRFSAEMPDATLATLKIQPSEPRDSAVYFCASSTDTQYFGPGTRLTVL.

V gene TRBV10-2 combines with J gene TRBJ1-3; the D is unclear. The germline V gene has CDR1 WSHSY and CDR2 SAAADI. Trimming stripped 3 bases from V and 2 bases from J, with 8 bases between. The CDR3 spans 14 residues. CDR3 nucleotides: TGCGCCAGCAGTGATCACGGAGCTGGAAACACCATATATTTT. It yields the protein CASSDHGAGNTIYF.